This T cell receptor beta chain emerged from a study of blood T cell repertoires in COVID-19 (TCRdb year 2020). With respect to the entire study: Collaborator samples came from the United States, Italy and Spain and covered acute and convalescent phases of COVID-19. The prospective study material was composed of cDNA or gDNA derived from T cells, B-cell-depleted T cells, or PBMCs. Where available, HLA class I and class II types were taken from metadata supplied by the sample provider and were not determined by assay-based typing. The samples were drawn from the first 160 participants of the ongoing ImmuneRACE study and from some 1,300 subjects provided by 6 global collaborators. Deeply sampled blood TCRbeta repertoires from subjects exposed to, actively infected with, or recovered from COVID-19 were included in the dataset. The repertoires were released in a freely available public database meant as a resource for research on the immune response to SARS-CoV-2. The sample metadata nearly always contained a de-identified subject ID, COVID-19 status, age in years and sex. Findings and caveats that apply to the study as a whole: How much clinical and demographic metadata was included differed by source and by participant, and the metadata was provided uncurated.

Collaborating institutions collected whole blood in K2EDTA tubes following their own protocols. For TCRbeta analysis, collaborators shipped samples in one of three forms: frozen whole blood, isolated PBMCs, or DNA extracted from either of those sample types. The germline V gene (reference sequence) yields LNHDA for CDR1 and SQIVND for CDR2. The junction shows trimming of 1 base on V and 12 bases on J, and the gene matches do not reach 7 bases of it. The CDR3 holds 13 amino acids from the cysteine to the phenylalanine. This entry keeps only the CDR3 DNA: 39 bases, framed from base 1. TCRbeta CDR3 regions were amplified from genomic DNA using the immunoSEQ Assay, a bias-controlled multiplex PCR. As for how the authors treated the data: The number of nucleated cells in each sample was estimated from the amplification of reference gene primers within the assay. Sequence reads were collapsed and filtered to measure the absolute abundance of every unique TCRbeta CDR3 rearrangement. For each sample, productive Simpson clonality was calculated as the square root of Simpson's diversity index over productive rearrangements. Not all clones reach the TCRdb copy of this immuneACCESS table, which keeps in-frame sequences only. Checked studies attribute under half of the gap to unresolved V genes and leave the rest unexplained. For V, J and clone size, that table is used; D and trimming come from the DNA. This sample gives fewer than 60,000 clones in total; about 90% of them show up just once. In total, the top ten clones hold roughly 10% of the sample.

To note about this clone: The antigen this receptor binds is unknown. Base-call qualities are not available, and no considerably larger clone is one nucleotide away.

The sequencing sample was made of peripheral blood. The sequence was obtained from a man at least 80 years old with active or convalescent COVID-19. Recombination joined TRBV19 with TRBJ1-2, with TRBD1 matching 8 junction bases. CDR3 reads: CASSIGGQAHHTF. The nucleotide sequence is given as TGTGCCAGTAGTATAGGGGGACAGGCGCACCACACCTTC.